The 30 T cell receptor beta chains below come from one sample, sequenced in a study of OX40 agonist ivuxolimab in advanced cancers. Assay: immunoSEQ multiplex PCR; the TCRdb copy retains only in-frame clones and omits some. Here the sample spans 100,000 or so clones, around 90% being singletons. The material sequenced was CD4+ or CD8+ T cells sorted from blood, taken in a trial of the OX40 agonist ivuxolimab. The receptors derive from an adult with an advanced solid tumor such as melanoma, head and neck, liver or kidney cancer.

V is TRBV27 and J is TRBJ2-5; D is ambiguous. CDR3 length equals 13 residues. Germline V CDR1 and CDR2: MNHEY, SMNVEV (reference sequence). V shed 7 bases and J shed 0 bases, with 9 bases lying between them. CDR3 in amino acids: CASTPRDQETQYF. CDR3 nucleotide sequence: TGTGCCAGCACACCCCGGGACCAAGAGACCCAGTACTTC.

This clone was observed once. The V and J genes are TRBV15 and TRBJ2-3; 8 bases are a match to TRBD2. The V gene's germline CDR1 is LNHNV and CDR2 YYDKDF (reference sequence). The V segment lost 4 bases and the J segment 2 bases; nucleotides outside the gene matches: 17. This CDR3 contains 19 residues. The CDR3 coding sequence is TGTGCCACCAGCACAACGTCCCTCCCTGGCGGGGGGTACACAGATACGCAGTATTTT. It specifies CATSTTSLPGGGYTDTQYF.

The genes are TRBV14 and TRBJ1-1, with D possibly being TRBD1 (6 bases). This CDR3 contains 15 residues. Trimming cost V 4 bases and J 5 bases, with 17 bases left between them. CDR1 SGHDN and CDR2 FVKESK come from the germline V gene. CDR3 sequence reads: CASSREQGWRTEAFF. CDR3 nucleotide sequence: TGTGCCAGCAGCCGGGAACAGGGCTGGAGGACTGAAGCTTTCTTT.

V usage is TRBV7-9 and J usage is TRBJ1-2; D unclear. The CDR3 length is 13 residues. The germline CDR1 and CDR2 sequences are SEHNR and FQNEAQ (reference sequence). V was pared by 2 bases and J by 0 bases, with 4 bases between. The CDR3 loop reads CASSLTANYGYTF. CDR3 in DNA: TGTGCCAGCAGCTTAACAGCTAACTATGGCTACACCTTC.

V is TRBV14 and J is TRBJ2-7; 8 bases agree with TRBD1. Looked up from germline, CDR1 is SGHDN and CDR2 is FVKESK. Germline trimming cut 6 bases from V and 5 bases from J; bases unmatched to any gene: 15. This CDR3 spans 16 amino acids. The CDR3 DNA follows: TGTGCCAGCAGTCCCCGGACAGGGTCCAAAGGAAACGAGCAGTACTTC. Translated: CASSPRTGSKGNEQYF.

The chain links TRBV28 to TRBJ2-1; 8 bases fit TRBD2. The V segment lost 3 bases and the J segment 1 base; nucleotides outside the gene matches: 11. The germline CDR1 and CDR2 sequences are MDHEN and SYDVKM. The CDR3 covers 18 residues. CDR3 region: CASSFHGGPGGSYNEQFF. The CDR3, as DNA: TGTGCCAGCAGTTTTCACGGCGGTCCGGGGGGGTCCTACAATGAGCAGTTCTTC.

The CDR3 region has the DNA TGTGCCAGCAGCTTAGCAGGTTCAACTAATGAAAAACTGTTTTTT. It encodes CASSLAGSTNEKLFF. The gene calls are TRBV7-2 and TRBJ1-4; D not certain. The CDR3 extends over 15 amino acids. Per germline, CDR1 SGHTA and CDR2 FQGNSA. Trimming removed 0 bases at V and 0 bases at J, with 5 bases between.

V gene TRBV9 combines with J gene TRBJ2-1; 7 nucleotides line up with TRBD1. V lost 3 bases and J lost 8; bases outside the gene matches: 8. Germline-derived CDR1 and CDR2 are SGDLS and YYNGEE. The CDR3 has 14 residues. CDR3 protein: CASSDPRGMDEQFF. CDR3 in DNA: TGTGCCAGCAGCGACCCCAGGGGGATGGATGAGCAGTTCTTC.

V and J are TRBV5-1 and TRBJ1-1; no firm D call. The CDR3 spans 13 residues. The germline V gene has CDR1 SGHRS and CDR2 YFSETQ. V lost 5 bases to trimming and J lost 0 bases, with 8 bases between them. The CDR3 sequence: CASRQEMNTEAFF. The CDR3 nucleotides read TGCGCCAGCAGGCAGGAGATGAACACTGAAGCTTTCTTT.

This clone was counted once. The chain couples TRBV5-1 to TRBJ2-7; perhaps TRBD1 as D (6 bases). The germline CDR1 and CDR2 sequences are SGHRS and YFSETQ. The CDR3 spans 15 residues. V shed 4 bases and J shed 3 bases, with 17 bases lying between them. CDR3 DNA sequence: TGCGCCAGCAGCGAATTTCCCACAGGGTTCTACGAGCAGTACTTC. Residues: CASSEFPTGFYEQYF.

The J gene is TRBJ1-3, the V gene TRBV6-5; no firm D call. Trimming removed 4 bases at V and 0 bases at J, with 10 bases between. Germline loops: CDR1 MNHEY, CDR2 SVGAGI. The CDR3 has 15 amino acids. This CDR3 is CASSSRGVSGNTIYF. In DNA, the CDR3 is TGTGCCAGCAGTTCGCGTGGGGTCTCTGGAAACACCATATATTTT.

J is TRBJ2-2 and V is TRBV21-1. TRBV21-1 is designated a pseudogene. The CDR3 consists of 15 residues. CDR3 in DNA: TGTGCCAGCAGCTCTACGGACGGGAACACCGGGGAGCTGTTTTTT. This sequence encodes CASSSTDGNTGELFF.

The V gene is TRBV6-6, the J gene TRBJ1-2; D remains ambiguous. Trimming stripped 7 bases from V and 3 bases from J, with 12 bases between. Germline V gene data show CDR1 as MNHNY and CDR2 as SVGAGI (reference sequence). This CDR3 is 13 amino acids long. CDR3 sequence reads: CASTPTGDYGYTF. The CDR3 DNA reads as TGTGCCAGCACCCCGACCGGGGACTATGGCTACACCTTC.

The V and J genes are TRBV11-3 and TRBJ2-2; TRBD2 matches 8 bases. Germline CDR1 is SGHNT and CDR2 is YENEEA. This CDR3 has 19 amino acids. The junction had 11 bases not matched to a gene; V was cut back by 0 bases and J by 2 bases. The CDR3 DNA reads TGTGCCAGCAGCTTAGATTCCGGAGCGGGGGTATACAACACCGGGGAGCTGTTTTTT. Translation gives CASSLDSGAGVYNTGELFF.

J is TRBJ1-2 and V is TRBV7-2; D gene ambiguous. Germline lookup yields CDR1 SGHTA and CDR2 FQGNSA. V lost 8 bases, J lost 1 base, and 14 bases lay in between. The CDR3 totals 14 residues. CDR3 residues: CASLLAGFNYGYTF. The CDR3 bases are TGTGCCAGCCTCCTTGCCGGGTTTAACTATGGCTACACCTTC.

Concerning this clone itself: Other DNA sequences in this specimen translate into the identical CDR3. V and J are TRBV11-2 and TRBJ1-5; TRBD1 might be the D (6 bases). Germline V gene data show CDR1 as SGHAT and CDR2 as FQNNGV. The V end lost 5 bases, the J end lost 4 bases, and 9 bases lay between the germline ends. The CDR3 has 13 residues. The CDR3 region has the DNA TGTGCCAGCAGCCTTCAGGGGAATCAGCCCCAGCATTTT. Translation gives CASSLQGNQPQHF.

The CDR3 protein is CASSIGGQDTEAFF. DNA of the CDR3: TGTGCCAGTAGTATAGGGGGACAGGACACTGAAGCTTTCTTT. This chain joins TRBV19 and TRBJ1-1, with TRBD1 matching 8 bases. Trimming took 1 base from V and 3 from J; bases not matched to a gene: 1. Germline lookup yields CDR1 LNHDA and CDR2 SQIVND (reference sequence). The CDR3 sequence is 14 residues long.

The rearrangement links TRBV5-4 to TRBJ1-4; TRBD1 might be the D (5 bases). Germline CDR1 SGHNT, CDR2 YYREEE (reference sequence). CDR3 length: 14 amino acids. Trimming removed 4 bases from V and 4 bases from J, with 11 bases in between. The CDR3 region is CASSHMGGNEKLFF. The CDR3 bases are TGTGCCAGCAGCCACATGGGGGGTAATGAAAAACTGTTTTTT.

This chain links TRBV25-1 with TRBJ1-1; 7 bases fit TRBD1. Losses at the gene ends were 6 bases for V and 6 bases for J; bases not matched to a gene: 10. This CDR3 comprises 14 residues. The germline gives CDR1 MGHDK, CDR2 SYGVNS. CDR3 sequence: CASSLTGAYPEAFF. Written as DNA, the CDR3 is TGTGCCAGCAGCTTAACAGGGGCGTACCCTGAAGCTTTCTTT.

The genes are TRBV5-8 and TRBJ1-2; tentatively, D is TRBD1 (5 bases). CDR3 size: 14 residues. With 6 bases removed from V and 7 bases from J, the gap between germline ends came to 19 bases. Germline CDR1 and CDR2: SGHTS and YDEGEE. The CDR3 DNA follows: TGTGCCAGCACTTCGGAATCGGGACTAATTGGCTACACCTTC. Translation: CASTSESGLIGYTF.

The chain carries TRBV6-5 and TRBJ2-7; tentatively, D is TRBD1 (5 bases). The V gene lost 0 bases and the J gene lost 3 bases, with 12 bases spanning the gap. CDR1 and CDR2 (germline): MNHEY, SVGAGI. The CDR3 extends over 15 amino acids. CDR3 bases: TGTGCCAGCAGTTACTCGAGTACAGGTATCTACGAGCAGTACTTC. It is translated as CASSYSSTGIYEQYF.

A single count supports this clone. The V call is TRBV15, the J call TRBJ2-2; a weak D match, TRBD1 (6 bases). Trimming cost V 0 bases and J 7 bases, with 15 bases left between them. Looked up from germline, CDR1 is LNHNV and CDR2 is YYDKDF (reference sequence). The CDR3 loop spans 16 amino acids. The CDR3 DNA reads TGTGCCACCAGCAGAGAAGTCAGGGGCGCGGGCGGGGAGCTGTTTTTT. Amino acid sequence: CATSREVRGAGGELFF.

This chain connects TRBV11-3 to TRBJ1-1; the match to TRBD1 covers 8 bases. The CDR3 loop spans 11 amino acids. V dropped 6 bases and J dropped 7; count of bases not matched to a gene: 1. CDR1 SGHNT and CDR2 YENEEA come from the germline V gene. The CDR3 region has the DNA TGTGCCAGCAGAGGACAGGGTGAAGCTTTCTTT. This codes for CASRGQGEAFF.

This clone was recorded once. The chain joins TRBV7-9 to TRBJ2-7, with TRBD2 matching over 7 bases. With 1 base clipped from V and 1 base from J, the junction kept 1 base outside the gene matches. Germline loops: CDR1 SEHNR, CDR2 FQNEAQ (reference sequence). This CDR3 contains 14 residues. The CDR3 sequence is CASSLGTRSYEQYF. CDR3 DNA sequence: TGTGCCAGCAGCTTAGGGACTAGATCCTACGAGCAGTACTTC.

This clone was seen a handful of times. Here the CDR3 reads CASSSARGWEQYF. CDR3 sequence (DNA): TGTGCCAGCAGTTCTGCCAGGGGATGGGAGCAGTACTTC. The chain links TRBV6-5 to TRBJ2-7, with a possible D match to TRBD1 (6 bases). V lost 4 bases and J 7 bases, leaving 14 bases between the germline ends. There are 13 residues in the CDR3. CDR1 and CDR2 from the germline V gene are MNHEY and SVGAGI.

This chain joins TRBV4-1 and TRBJ2-1; the D gene is possibly TRBD1 (5 bases). V was clipped by 0 bases and J by 9 bases, with 18 bases between them. Per the germline V gene, CDR1 is MGHRA and CDR2 is YSYEKL. The CDR3 runs 16 residues. The chain's CDR3 is CASSQEEIGDRGEQFF. The DNA of the CDR3 is TGCGCCAGCAGCCAAGAAGAAATAGGAGACAGAGGTGAGCAGTTCTTC.

This sequence joins TRBV11-2 and TRBJ2-1; D gene uncertain. In germline, CDR1 is SGHAT, CDR2 FQNNGV. V dropped 4 bases and J dropped 8 bases, with 15 bases sitting between them. The CDR3 totals 14 residues. This chain's CDR3 is CASSYRYGVDEQFF. The CDR3 coding sequence is TGTGCCAGCAGCTACCGGTACGGAGTGGATGAGCAGTTCTTC.

This chain links TRBV11-3 with TRBJ2-2, with 9 positions matching TRBD1. With V trimmed by 1 base and J by 6 bases, 6 bases remained unmatched. The germline V gene encodes CDR1 SGHNT and CDR2 YENEEA. The CDR3 is made up of 16 amino acids. The CDR3 nucleotides read TGTGCCAGCAGCTTAGTTGGACAGGGGTACGCCGGGGAGCTGTTTTTT. Protein: CASSLVGQGYAGELFF.

V gene TRBV27 combines with J gene TRBJ1-2; D possibly corresponds to TRBD1 (5 bases). CDR3 length: 14 residues. CDR1 and CDR2 from the germline V gene are MNHEY and SMNVEV (reference sequence). Trimming pared 5 bases from V and 8 bases from J, leaving 18 bases between. This CDR3 is CASSPRGGAGGYTF. In nucleotides, the CDR3 is TGTGCCAGCAGTCCCCGTGGCGGGGCGGGCGGCTACACCTTC.

The CDR3 loop reads CASSLASARTGELFF. CDR3 sequence (DNA): TGTGCCAGCAGCTTGGCGTCAGCCCGTACCGGGGAGCTGTTTTTT. This chain connects TRBV5-5 to TRBJ2-2; the D is unclear. Germline CDR1 reads SGHKS; CDR2 reads YYEKEE (reference sequence). V was pared by 0 bases and J by 5 bases, with 11 bases between. The CDR3 extends over 15 amino acids.